The entry below gives a single T cell receptor beta chain sequence along with its context. Generated by immunoSEQ multiplex PCR, the TCRdb table keeps only in-frame clones and is missing some. The sample yields approximately 130,000 clones, 70% to 90% seen once. The record originates from a study of cytomegalovirus exposure and HLA in healthy donors. CDR3 length equals 17 residues. The germline V gene has CDR1 SGHTA and CDR2 FQGTGA. The J segment lost 5 bases and the V segment lost 1 base, leaving 6 bases of the junction unmatched. The source material was PBMCs. This sequence joins TRBV7-3 and TRBJ2-2, with TRBD2 identical over 11 bases. The TCR sequence derives from a woman between 18 and 29 years old in good health and CMV-seronegative. CDR3 DNA: TGTGCCAGCAGCTTAAGTTGGTCTAGCGGGAGGACCGGGGAGCTGTTTTTT. Encoded protein: CASSLSWSSGRTGELFF. Full variable domain (missing parts from reference TRBV7-3 and TRBJ2-2): GAGVSQTPSNKVTEKGKYVELRCDPISGHTALYWYRQSLGQGPEFLIYFQGTGAADDSGLPNDRFFAVRPEGSVSTLKIQRTERGDSAVYLCASSLSWSSGRTGELFFGEGSRLTVL.